The T cell receptor beta chain described here comes from a study of T cell responses to AZD1222 COVID-19 vaccine. Study conclusions and caveats: Spike as a whole was targeted by vaccine-associated CD4 TCRs, dominant at 160-218 and 743-854. The donor group comprised mostly white British people and more females; the analysis possibly underestimated clonal diversity. Repertoire sampling was restricted to post-peak T cell response timepoints. Nearly half of spike-specific TCRs reportedly go after variant regions that carry no mutations.

Measured with immunoSEQ multiplex PCR; TCRdb has only the in-frame clones, and not every one. This table has roughly 150,000 clones, about nine tenths appearing once. Worth noting for this clone: Its target is not known.

Germline CDR1 reads MDHEN; CDR2 reads SYDVKM. The CDR3 sequence is 16 residues long. The ends were cut back, 2 bases at V and 3 bases at J, with 13 bases in the middle. The TCR comes from an adult in good health. The rearrangement uses TRBV28 and TRBJ2-2; D may match TRBD1 or TRBD2 (5 bases each). The material sequenced was peripheral blood, taken on day 0 of AZD1222 vaccination. Written as DNA, the CDR3 is TGTGCCAGCAGTTTACCCCAGGGACCGTACACCGGGGAGCTGTTTTTT. This sequence encodes CASSLPQGPYTGELFF.